Shown below are 31 T cell receptor beta chains from a single sample sequenced in a study of CXCR3-negative and CXCR3-positive naive CD8 T cells. The TRB libraries of cDNA were built by UMI-labeled 5' RACE. TCRdb re-called the 5' RACE reads and shows each CDR3 protein once, DNA omitted. In total, the table holds 75,000 to 95,000 distinct CDR3 sequences. Input material: naive CXCR3- CD8+ T cells from blood. The subset here: CD45RO-CCR7+CD27+CD95- naive CD8+ T cells lacking CXCR3 (TNR3-). Receptors originate from a human donor in good health. Some clones in this sample may be carry-over from other donors' samples.

CDR3 residues: CASSDGGSTEAFF. The rearrangement links TRBV6-4 to TRBJ1-1; TCRdb reports TRBD1, a call that lacks DNA to check it against. The CDR3 is made up of 13 amino acids. Germline V gene sequence: CDR1 MRHNA, CDR2 SNTAGT.

The CDR3: CSVVLGGGELFF. J is TRBJ2-2 and V is TRBV29-1. From germline, CDR1 is SQVTM and CDR2 ANQGSEA. The CDR3 consists of 12 residues.

The gene calls are TRBV7-2 and TRBJ1-1; checking the TCRdb D call of TRBD1 is not possible without DNA. Germline V gene data show CDR1 as SGHTA and CDR2 as FQGNSA. This CDR3 is built from 14 residues. The CDR3 sequence: CASSLADRGTEAFF.

The gene calls are TRBV7-7 and TRBJ2-7. The length of the CDR3 is 13 residues. Germline V lookup: CDR1 SSHAT, CDR2 FNYEAQ (reference sequence). CDR3 region: CASSFNPLYEQYF.

The V call is TRBV23-1, the J call TRBJ2-2. TRBV23-1 is recorded as an ORF, its role being uncertain. This CDR3 is 12 amino acids long. CDR3 loop: CASSQPTGELFF.

This CDR3 reads CASSGPRQGSYEQYF. This chain joins TRBV11-3 and TRBJ2-7; the D call from TCRdb, TRBD2, cannot be confirmed without DNA. Germline CDR1 SGHNT, CDR2 YENEEA. The CDR3 contains 15 residues. The whole variable domain, filled in from reference TRBV11-3 and TRBJ2-7, reads EAGVVQSPRYKIIEKKQPVAFWCNPISGHNTLYWYLQNLGQGPELLIRYENEEAVDDSQLPKDRFSAERLKGVDSTLKIQPAELGDSAVYLCASSGPRQGSYEQYFGPGTRLTVT.

The chain couples TRBV20-1 to TRBJ1-6. CDR1 is DFQATT and CDR2 is SNEGSKA in the germline V gene (reference sequence). The CDR3 totals 13 residues. The CDR3 loop is CSARDRKNSPLHF.

The V call is TRBV29-1, the J call TRBJ2-7; TCRdb's D call, TRBD1, is unchecked because there is no DNA. CDR1 and CDR2 (germline): SQVTM, ANQGSEA. This CDR3 comprises 14 residues. The CDR3 sequence is CSVEPGTGSYEQYF.

The chain employs TRBV12-3 or TRBV12-4 and TRBJ2-5; TCRdb calls TRBD2, which cannot be checked without DNA. This CDR3 comprises 15 residues. This CDR3 is CASSPGTSGGETQYF.

The chain combines TRBV4-3 with TRBJ2-1; there is no DNA to check the TCRdb D call of TRBD2. CDR3 size: 17 residues. Per the germline V gene, CDR1 is LGHNA and CDR2 is YSLEER. The CDR3 loop reads CASSQGWLRGGGDEQFF.

The chain uses TRBV5-1 and TRBJ2-1. CDR3 length: 15 residues. In germline, CDR1 is SGHRS, CDR2 YFSETQ. The CDR3 here is CASSLGVLASDEQFF.

The genes are TRBV28 and TRBJ1-4; TCRdb outputs TRBD1, but without DNA this stays unchecked. In germline, CDR1 is MDHEN, CDR2 SYDVKM. This CDR3 is 15 amino acids long. The CDR3 loop reads CASSPSQEVNEKLFF.

The chain joins TRBV3-1 to TRBJ1-1. CDR1 and CDR2 (germline): LGHDT, YNNKEL (reference sequence). CDR3 length equals 14 residues. CDR3: CASSHTGRSLEAFF.

The V and J genes are TRBV29-1 and TRBJ2-3; TCRdb lists TRBD1, though no DNA is available to test this call. Germline CDR1 and CDR2: SQVTM and ANQGSEA. This CDR3 is built from 13 residues. CDR3 sequence: CSVETVQGDTQYF.

This chain uses TRBV29-1 with TRBJ2-2. Germline V gene lookup returns CDR1 SQVTM and CDR2 ANQGSEA. The CDR3 covers 13 residues. CDR3 residues: CSVNLGWPGELFF.

The genes are TRBV7-3 and TRBJ2-5; TCRdb designates TRBD1, a call that cannot be tested without DNA. The CDR3 runs to 14 residues. CDR1 and CDR2 from the germline V gene are SGHTA and FQGTGA. Here the CDR3 reads CASSLGGGAETQYF. Based on the CDR3 plus reference TRBV7-3 and TRBJ2-5, the full variable domain is GAGVSQTPSNKVTEKGKYVELRCDPISGHTALYWYRQSLGQGPEFLIYFQGTGAADDSGLPNDRFFAVRPEGSVSTLKIQRTERGDSAVYLCASSLGGGAETQYFGPGTRLLVL.

The chain couples TRBV25-1 to TRBJ2-7. Germline V gene data show CDR1 as MGHDK and CDR2 as SYGVNS. The CDR3 consists of 13 residues. This CDR3 reads CASSEWEEIEQYF.

The chain uses TRBV12-3 or TRBV12-4 and TRBJ2-7; TCRdb designates TRBD1, a call that cannot be tested without DNA. The CDR3 is made up of 13 amino acids. The CDR3 reads CASSPGQTYEQYF.

This chain's CDR3 is CSVEELGVPDEQYF. The V gene is TRBV29-1, the J gene TRBJ2-7. This CDR3 is built from 14 residues. Germline V gives CDR1 SQVTM, CDR2 ANQGSEA.

The V and J genes are TRBV7-9 and TRBJ1-1; TCRdb outputs TRBD1, but without DNA this stays unchecked. Germline V gene lookup returns CDR1 SEHNR and CDR2 FQNEAQ (reference sequence). The CDR3 is made up of 13 amino acids. The CDR3 protein is CASSLPAGEEAFF.

The chain employs TRBV7-9 and TRBJ2-1. This CDR3 has 16 residues. In germline, CDR1 is SEHNR, CDR2 FQNEAQ (reference sequence). The CDR3 reads CASSPQERSSYNEQFF.

V gene TRBV14 combines with J gene TRBJ1-1; with no DNA, the TCRdb D assignment of TRBD1 cannot be verified. This CDR3 contains 16 residues. Germline assignment: CDR1 SGHDN and CDR2 FVKESK. This chain's CDR3 is CASSPSAYRGTTEAFF.

The chain joins TRBV13 to TRBJ2-1; the TCRdb D gene call, TRBD2, has no DNA to confirm it. CDR1 is PRHDT and CDR2 is FYEKMQ in the germline V gene (reference sequence). There are 17 residues in the CDR3. This CDR3 is CASSPGTSGGPANEQFF.

The J gene is TRBJ1-1, the V gene TRBV4-3; TCRdb calls TRBD1, which cannot be checked without DNA. This CDR3 region has 15 residues. The germline CDR1 and CDR2 sequences are LGHNA and YSLEER. The CDR3 loop is CASSQDRGISTEAFF.

The chain has TRBV15 and TRBJ2-1; the TCRdb call, TRBD1, lacks DNA for checking. Per the germline V gene, CDR1 is LNHNV and CDR2 is YYDKDF (reference sequence). The CDR3 runs 12 residues. Here the CDR3 reads CATSRAEGEQFF.

The chain combines TRBV29-1 with TRBJ2-1; the TCRdb call, TRBD2, lacks DNA for checking. Germline assignment: CDR1 SQVTM and CDR2 ANQGSEA. The CDR3 is 14 residues long. The chain's CDR3 is CSATGTSPPNEQFF.

This chain joins TRBV6-1 and TRBJ2-6. The CDR3 sequence is 14 residues long. Germline CDR1 MNHNS, CDR2 SASEGT. CDR3 region: CASSAGTGANVLTF.

This chain uses TRBV28 with TRBJ1-4; TCRdb's assignment of TRBD1 cannot be checked, as there is no DNA. Germline V gene sequence: CDR1 MDHEN, CDR2 SYDVKM. There are 14 residues in the CDR3. CDR3 region: CASSPTGYDEKLFF.

The chain uses TRBV5-1 and TRBJ2-2. CDR3 length equals 14 residues. Germline values: CDR1 SGHRS, CDR2 YFSETQ. CDR3 sequence reads: CASSLVGSGGELFF.

The chain employs TRBV7-7 and TRBJ2-1; checking the TCRdb D call of TRBD2 is not possible without DNA. The CDR3 loop spans 13 amino acids. The germline gives CDR1 SSHAT, CDR2 FNYEAQ (reference sequence). CDR3 protein: CASSPGGPNEQFF.

The CDR3 loop reads CASSLEYSAYEQYF. The rearrangement links TRBV5-6 to TRBJ2-7. The CDR3 spans 14 residues. Looked up from germline, CDR1 is SGHDT and CDR2 is YYEEEE. The full variable domain, rest sourced from reference TRBV5-6 and TRBJ2-7, is DAGVTQSPTHLIKTRGQQVTLRCSPKSGHDTVSWYQQALGQGPQFIFQYYEEEERQRGNFPDRFSGHQFPNYSSELNVNALLLGDSALYLCASSLEYSAYEQYFGPGTRLTVT.